This passage covers 9 T cell receptor beta chains from one sample sequenced in a study of early T cells in non-severe SARS-CoV-2 infection. MiXCR, run by TCRdb on the 5' RACE reads, gives a single entry per CDR3 protein. The sample lists more than 85,000 distinct CDR3 sequences; roughly 12% were seen once. The sequenced sample was whole blood, obtained at baseline. These receptors were taken from an adult who was a healthcare worker with PCR-confirmed SARS-CoV-2 infection or an uninfected control (not recorded which).

This clonotype has just a few counts. The chain uses TRBV2 and TRBJ2-7; possible D gene TRBD2, 6 bases. V lost 9 bases and J lost 6, with 15 bases in between. The CDR3 runs 12 residues. Per germline, CDR1 SNHLY and CDR2 FYNNEI. The CDR3 reads CARSVGGFEQYF. DNA for the CDR3: TGTGCCAGGTCGGTGGGAGGTTTCGAGCAGTACTTC.

This clonotype was picked up a small number of times. V usage is TRBV6-5 and J usage is TRBJ1-2; tentative D call: TRBD1 (5 bases). Trimming shortened V by 7 bases and J by 7 bases, and 22 bases separated the two germline ends. The germline V gene has CDR1 MNHEY and CDR2 SVGAGI. The CDR3 has 15 residues. This CDR3 is CASTRGSPMVAGYTF. In nucleotides, the CDR3 is TGTGCCAGCACTAGGGGCTCCCCGATGGTAGCTGGCTACACCTTC.

The chain couples TRBV4-2 to TRBJ2-1; D may be TRBD2 (6 bases). Germline V gene lookup returns CDR1 LGHNA and CDR2 YNFKEQ. The V end was cut by 4 bases, the J end by 4 bases, with 14 bases between. This CDR3 region has 15 residues. As DNA, the CDR3 is TGTGCCAGCAGCCTCGCGGAGGGGAATTACAATGAGCAGTTCTTC. Its protein is CASSLAEGNYNEQFF.

In its sample, this clonotype was seen a few times. The chain combines TRBV7-3 with TRBJ1-1, with TRBD1 as a possible D gene (5 bases). The V end lost 5 bases, the J end lost 4 bases, and 11 bases lay between the germline ends. The CDR3 is 13 residues long. The germline V gene has CDR1 SGHTA and CDR2 FQGTGA. CDR3 loop: CASSVQGTTEAFF. CDR3 coding DNA: TGTGCCAGCAGCGTACAAGGGACCACTGAAGCTTTCTTT.

The chain has TRBV5-1 and TRBJ1-2; D call uncertain. Germline V gene sequence: CDR1 SGHRS, CDR2 YFSETQ. This CDR3 contains 11 residues. Trimming removed 4 bases at V and 8 bases at J, with 9 bases between. The CDR3 is CASSEGGGYTF. The CDR3 DNA reads TGCGCCAGCAGCGAGGGAGGCGGCTACACCTTC. Based on the CDR3 plus reference TRBV5-1 and TRBJ1-2, the full variable domain is KAGVTQTPRYLIKTRGQQVTLSCSPISGHRSVSWYQQTPGQGLQFLFEYFSETQRNKGNFPGRFSGRQFSNSRSEMNVSTLELGDSALYLCASSEGGGYTFGSGTRLTVV.

This clonotype was seen a few times. The rearrangement uses TRBV10-3 and TRBJ2-7; D uncertain. Trimming took 3 bases from V and 4 from J, leaving 7 bases between them. CDR3 size: 12 residues. Germline V lookup: CDR1 ENHRY, CDR2 SYGVKD. The CDR3 reads CAISDPAYEQYF. Written as DNA, the CDR3 is TGTGCCATCAGTGACCCTGCTTACGAGCAGTACTTC.

Note on this clonotype: The junction departs from the called germline gene at one end, perhaps through a read error. The CDR3 bases are TGTGCCAACAGTTTGGGACAGCCCACCTACGAGCAGTACTTC. Protein: CANSLGQPTYEQYF. V is TRBV12-3 or TRBV12-4 and J is TRBJ2-7; 7 nucleotides match TRBD1. The CDR3 sequence is 14 residues long.

This clonotype was detected ten times or more. The chain recombines TRBV25-1 with TRBJ1-2, with 9 bases that match TRBD1. Per germline, CDR1 MGHDK and CDR2 SYGVNS. CDR3 size: 17 residues. V trimming: 4 bases; J trimming: 4 bases; junction bases outside the gene matches: 13. The CDR3 nucleotides are TGTGCCAGCAGTGTCGGGACAGGGTCACGAGGAACCTATGGCTACACCTTC. Protein sequence: CASSVGTGSRGTYGYTF.

This clonotype was found a few times. The J gene is TRBJ1-3, the V gene TRBV2; D not resolved. Germline V CDR1 and CDR2: SNHLY, FYNNEI. This CDR3 comprises 13 residues. The V gene lost 5 bases and the J gene lost 3 bases, with 8 bases spanning the gap. The CDR3 nucleotides read TGTGCCAGCAGTTCCAATGGTGGAAACACCATATATTTT. Translation: CASSSNGGNTIYF.